The clone carrying this TCR beta chain is labeled medium-sized (0.01 to 0.1%). Its specificity is not known. cDNA was made from approximately 0.55 ug RNA using alpha and beta constant primers. Using multiplexing indices, alpha and beta chain libraries were generated apart by chain-specific third strand synthesis. TCRdb redid the calling of the 5' RACE reads with MiXCR, one entry per CDR3 protein. The table lists 15,000 to 20,000 distinct CDR3 sequences, around 5.5% of them singletons, with 1.9% in the top ten. This entry is derived from a study of HIV-infected patients and healthy controls. No cell fractionation was done, so the repertoire covers all unsorted peripheral blood T cells. Study results and caveats: CDR3 sharing between individuals was lower in HIV-infected patients than in healthy controls. No HLA typing of donors was done in this study.

The TCR comes from an adult in good health. The sequencing sample was made of blood.

CDR3 residues: CASSLAPSGYQETQYF. The CDR3 coding sequence is TGCGCCAGCAGCTTGGCCCCTAGCGGATACCAAGAGACCCAGTACTTC. The chain joins TRBV5-1 to TRBJ2-5, with TRBD2 matching over 7 bases. The CDR3 totals 16 residues. Germline CDR1 is SGHRS and CDR2 is YFSETQ. V trimming: 0 bases; J trimming: 0 bases; junction bases outside the gene matches: 5. The full variable domain, in which reference TRBV5-1 and TRBJ2-5 provide the parts outside the CDR3, is KAGVTQTPRYLIKTRGQQVTLSCSPISGHRSVSWYQQTPGQGLQFLFEYFSETQRNKGNFPGRFSGRQFSNSRSEMNVSTLELGDSALYLCASSLAPSGYQETQYFGPGTRLLVL.